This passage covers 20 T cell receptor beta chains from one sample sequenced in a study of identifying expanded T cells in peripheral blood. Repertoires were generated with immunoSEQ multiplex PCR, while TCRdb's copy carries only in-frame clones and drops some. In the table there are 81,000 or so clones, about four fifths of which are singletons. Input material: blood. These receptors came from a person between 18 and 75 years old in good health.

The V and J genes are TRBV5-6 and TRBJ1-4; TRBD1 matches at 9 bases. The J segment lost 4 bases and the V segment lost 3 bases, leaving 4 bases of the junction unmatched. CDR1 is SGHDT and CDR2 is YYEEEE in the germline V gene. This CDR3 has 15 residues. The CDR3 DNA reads TGTGCCAGCAGCTACCGGACAGGGGATAATGAAAAACTGTTTTTT. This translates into CASSYRTGDNEKLFF.

CDR3 in amino acids: CASRYDGGYTF. Written as DNA, the CDR3 is TGTGCCAGCAGGTACGACGGCGGCTACACCTTC. V is TRBV2 and J is TRBJ1-2; D not resolved. Germline V lookup: CDR1 SNHLY, CDR2 FYNNEI. This CDR3 has 11 residues. Trimming left V 6 bases short and J 8 bases short, with 10 bases between.

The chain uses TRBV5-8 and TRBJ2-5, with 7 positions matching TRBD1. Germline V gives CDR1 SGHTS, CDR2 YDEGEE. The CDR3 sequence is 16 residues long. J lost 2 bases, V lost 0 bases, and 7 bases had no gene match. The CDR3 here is CASSLEGATTQETQYF. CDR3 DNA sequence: TGTGCCAGCAGCTTGGAGGGGGCCACGACGCAAGAGACCCAGTACTTC.

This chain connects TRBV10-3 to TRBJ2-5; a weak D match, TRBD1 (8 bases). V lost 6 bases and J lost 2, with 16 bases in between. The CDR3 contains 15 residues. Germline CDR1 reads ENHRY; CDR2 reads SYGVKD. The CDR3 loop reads CAISLQGGRQETQYF. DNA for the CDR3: TGTGCCATCAGCCTACAGGGGGGGAGGCAAGAGACCCAGTACTTC.

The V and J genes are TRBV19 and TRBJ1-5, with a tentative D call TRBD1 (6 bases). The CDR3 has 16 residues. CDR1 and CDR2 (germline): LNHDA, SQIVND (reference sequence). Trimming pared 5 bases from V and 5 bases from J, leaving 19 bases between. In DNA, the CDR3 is TGTGCCAGTAGTGATCCTCAGGGGATGGCGGATCAGCCCCAGCATTTT. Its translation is CASSDPQGMADQPQHF.

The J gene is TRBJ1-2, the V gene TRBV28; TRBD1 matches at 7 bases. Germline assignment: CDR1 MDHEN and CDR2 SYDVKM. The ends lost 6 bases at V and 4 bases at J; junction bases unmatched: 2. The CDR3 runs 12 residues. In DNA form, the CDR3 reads TGTGCCAGCAGGCGGGACAGCTATGGCTACACCTTC. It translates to CASRRDSYGYTF.

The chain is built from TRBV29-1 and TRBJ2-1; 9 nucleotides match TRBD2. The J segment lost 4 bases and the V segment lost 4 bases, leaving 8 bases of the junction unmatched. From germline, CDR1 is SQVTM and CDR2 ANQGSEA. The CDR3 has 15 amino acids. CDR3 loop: CSVVGLAARYNEQFF. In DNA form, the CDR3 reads TGCAGCGTTGTGGGACTAGCTGCACGGTACAATGAGCAGTTCTTC.

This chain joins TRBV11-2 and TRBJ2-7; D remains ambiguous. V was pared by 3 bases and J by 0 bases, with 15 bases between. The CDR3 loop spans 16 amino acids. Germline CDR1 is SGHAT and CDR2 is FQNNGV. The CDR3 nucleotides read TGTGCCAGCAGCTTTGACACGACAACAAACTCCTACGAGCAGTACTTC. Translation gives CASSFDTTTNSYEQYF.

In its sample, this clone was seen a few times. In DNA, the CDR3 is TGTGCCAGCAGCTTACTAGCGGTGACCTACGAGCAGTACTTC. It encodes CASSLLAVTYEQYF. The V gene is TRBV7-9, the J gene TRBJ2-7; 7 positions agree with TRBD2. Germline V CDR1 and CDR2: SEHNR, FQNEAQ (reference sequence). Trimming removed 2 bases from V and 2 bases from J; junction bases left unmatched: 3. The CDR3 loop spans 14 amino acids.

This CDR3 is CASSPPGGDTQYF. CDR3 sequence (DNA): TGTGCCAGCAGCCCTCCAGGGGGAGATACGCAGTATTTT. The chain joins TRBV9 to TRBJ2-3; 7 nucleotides agree with TRBD1. In germline, CDR1 is SGDLS, CDR2 YYNGEE. V lost 4 bases and J lost 5; bases outside the gene matches: 4. This CDR3 comprises 13 residues.

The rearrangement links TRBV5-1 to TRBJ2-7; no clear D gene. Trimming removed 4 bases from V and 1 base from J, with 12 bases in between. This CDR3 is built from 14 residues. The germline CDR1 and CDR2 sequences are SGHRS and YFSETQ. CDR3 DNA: TGCGCCAGCAGCGCCTTTTCAGGATCCTACGAGCAGTACTTC. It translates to CASSAFSGSYEQYF.

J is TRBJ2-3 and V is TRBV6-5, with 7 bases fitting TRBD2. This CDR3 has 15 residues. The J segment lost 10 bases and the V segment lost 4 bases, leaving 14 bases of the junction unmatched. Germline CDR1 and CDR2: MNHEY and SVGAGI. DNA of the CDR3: TGTGCCAGCAGTTCGAGGGAGGGAATATCTAGTGCGCAGTATTTT. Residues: CASSSREGISSAQYF.

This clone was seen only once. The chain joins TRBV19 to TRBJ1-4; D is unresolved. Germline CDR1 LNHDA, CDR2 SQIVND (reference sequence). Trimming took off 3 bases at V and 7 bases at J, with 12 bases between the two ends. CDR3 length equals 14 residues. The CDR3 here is CASSIGGSPEKLFF. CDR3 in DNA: TGTGCCAGTAGTATTGGAGGGAGTCCTGAAAAACTGTTTTTT.

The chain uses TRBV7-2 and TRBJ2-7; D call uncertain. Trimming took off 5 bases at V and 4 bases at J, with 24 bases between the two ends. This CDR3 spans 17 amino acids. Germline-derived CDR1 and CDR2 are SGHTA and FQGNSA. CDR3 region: CASSTLPRASTLYEQYF. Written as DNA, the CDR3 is TGTGCCAGCAGCACCCTCCCTCGCGCGAGTACCTTGTACGAGCAGTACTTC.

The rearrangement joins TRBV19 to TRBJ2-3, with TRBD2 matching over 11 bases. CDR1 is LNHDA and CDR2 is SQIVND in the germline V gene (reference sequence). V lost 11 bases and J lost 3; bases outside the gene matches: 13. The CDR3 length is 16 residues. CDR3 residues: CARGRETSGKTDTQYF. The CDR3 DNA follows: TGTGCCCGGGGGCGTGAGACTAGCGGGAAAACAGATACGCAGTATTTT.

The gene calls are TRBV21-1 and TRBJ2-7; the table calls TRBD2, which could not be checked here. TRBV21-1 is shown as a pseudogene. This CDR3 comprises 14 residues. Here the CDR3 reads CASLAGHLLREQYF. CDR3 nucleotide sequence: TGTGCGTCGCTAGCGGGCCATCTCCTACGAGAGCAGTACTTC.

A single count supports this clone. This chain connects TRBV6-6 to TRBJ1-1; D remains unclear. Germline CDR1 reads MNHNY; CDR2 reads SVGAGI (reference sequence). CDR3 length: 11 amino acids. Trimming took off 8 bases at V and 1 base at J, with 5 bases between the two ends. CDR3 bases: TGTGCCAGCCGTGGGAACACTGAAGCTTTCTTT. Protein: CASRGNTEAFF.

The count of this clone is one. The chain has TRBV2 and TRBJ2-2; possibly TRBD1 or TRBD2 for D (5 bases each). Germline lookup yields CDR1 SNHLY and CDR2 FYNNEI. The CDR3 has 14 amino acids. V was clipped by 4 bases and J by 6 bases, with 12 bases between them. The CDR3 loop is CASSGLLGAGELFF. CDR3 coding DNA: TGTGCCAGCAGTGGTCTATTGGGGGCCGGGGAGCTGTTTTTT.

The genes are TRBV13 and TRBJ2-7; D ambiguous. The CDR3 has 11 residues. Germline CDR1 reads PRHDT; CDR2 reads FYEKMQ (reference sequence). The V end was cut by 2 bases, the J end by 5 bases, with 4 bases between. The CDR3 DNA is TGTGCCAGCAGCTTATTAAACGAGCAGTACTTC. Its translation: CASSLLNEQYF. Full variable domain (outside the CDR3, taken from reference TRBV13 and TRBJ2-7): AAGVIQSPRHLIKEKRETATLKCYPIPRHDTVYWYQQGPGQDPQFLISFYEKMQSDKGSIPDRFSAQQFSDYHSELNMSSLELGDSALYFCASSLLNEQYFGPGTRLTVT.

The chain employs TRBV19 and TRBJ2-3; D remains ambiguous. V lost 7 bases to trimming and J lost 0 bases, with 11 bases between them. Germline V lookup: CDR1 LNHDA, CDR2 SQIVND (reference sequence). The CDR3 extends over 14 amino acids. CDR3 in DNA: TGTGCCAGTACTGGTGCGGTTAGCACAGATACGCAGTATTTT. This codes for CASTGAVSTDTQYF.